This section outlines one T cell receptor (beta chain) sequence together with its context. As yet, its antigen is unknown. The CDR3 totals 13 residues. Deletions cut 7 bases from V and 0 bases from J, with 9 bases between. CDR1 is SNHLY and CDR2 is FYNNEI in the germline V gene. Here immunoSEQ multiplex PCR was the method, and the copy in TCRdb shows in-frame clones only, minus some. The sample contains approximately 230,000 clones, roughly 87% of which appear only once. This sample was included in a study of cytomegalovirus exposure and HLA in healthy donors. Whole-study results and caveats: Rarity marked most TCR sequences, yet some public TCRs occurred in many donors. For cytomegalovirus status, the classifier reportedly gave diagnoses with high specificity and sensitivity. About 150 TCR beta chains were listed as cytomegalovirus-associated.

Material for sequencing was PBMCs. The sequence was collected from a man aged 18 to 30 in good health and CMV-seropositive. The genes are TRBV2 and TRBJ1-2; D gene uncertain. Written as DNA, the CDR3 is TGTGCCAGCATAATGGGAGCTAACTATGGCTACACCTTC. This sequence encodes CASIMGANYGYTF.